This passage covers 18 T cell receptor beta chains from one sample sequenced in a study of regulatory T cells in long-lasting Graves disease. Time point of the sample: newly diagnosed GD, antithyroid drugs for less than 3 months. The TCR library was made from RNA that had been extracted from PBMCs in TRIzol. Relying on iRepertoire HTBI primers and Arm-PCR of CDR3 regions, the team built TCR beta libraries. In TCRdb, the multiplex PCR reads were re-called with MiXCR into one record per CDR3 protein. The sample contains about 520,000 distinct CDR3 sequences, around 12% of which appear only once. The sample was also reused in another study, on T cells in Graves' hyperthyroidism and ophthalmopathy.

The specimen was peripheral blood mononuclear cells (PBMCs), collected at new diagnosis, from a patient treated with antithyroid drugs. These receptors all come from a woman in her 30s with Graves disease.

The rearrangement uses TRBV11-1 and TRBJ2-1, with 9 bases identical to TRBD2. Germline lookup yields CDR1 SGHAT and CDR2 FQDESV (reference sequence). The CDR3 covers 15 residues. Trimming took 3 bases from V and 10 from J; bases not matched to a gene: 10. The CDR3 coding sequence is TGTGCCAGCAGCTTTGGGGGTAATAGCGGGAGCGAGCAGTTCTTC. It codes for CASSFGGNSGSEQFF.

This clonotype has a handful of counts. The chain is built from TRBV6-1 and TRBJ1-4; D gene ambiguous. The CDR3 covers 14 residues. V was trimmed by 5 bases and J by 8 bases, leaving 15 bases between them. Germline CDR1 is MNHNS and CDR2 is SASEGT. Written as DNA, the CDR3 is TGTGCCAGCAGTCTTAGAGGGCCGGGGGAAAAACTGTTTTTT. Amino acid sequence: CASSLRGPGEKLFF.

This clonotype has ten or more counts. The chain links TRBV20-1 to TRBJ1-6; D gene unclear. The CDR3 length is 15 residues. Germline V gene sequence: CDR1 DFQATT, CDR2 SNEGSKA (reference sequence). Trimming pared 0 bases from V and 7 bases from J, leaving 13 bases between. Here the CDR3 reads CSARDRLGDNSPLHF. The CDR3 DNA is TGCAGTGCTAGAGATCGCTTGGGCGACAATTCACCCCTCCACTTT.

Ten or more counts support this clonotype. The chain carries TRBV28 and TRBJ2-1; D ambiguous. The V end was cut by 2 bases, the J end by 6 bases, with 14 bases between. The CDR3 is made up of 15 amino acids. The germline V gene has CDR1 MDHEN and CDR2 SYDVKM. CDR3 sequence (DNA): TGTGCCAGCAGTTTACCCCCCGCCCGCCCCAATGAGCAGTTCTTC. Protein: CASSLPPARPNEQFF. The full variable domain, completed using reference TRBV28 and TRBJ2-1, is DVKVTQSSRYLVKRTGEKVFLECVQDMDHENMFWYRQDPGLGLRLIYFSYDVKMKEKGDIPEGYSVSREKKERFSLILESASTNQTSMYLCASSLPPARPNEQFFGPGTRLTVL.

This clonotype was observed at least ten times. The chain uses TRBV7-8 and TRBJ2-3; TRBD2 matches at 7 bases. CDR3 size: 18 residues. Germline V gives CDR1 SGHVS, CDR2 FQNEAQ. The V and J ends lost 1 base and 2 bases, in that order; junction bases with no gene match: 12. In DNA form, the CDR3 reads TGTGCCAGCAGCTTAGGGGGGGAGGGTCGAGACCCCACAGATACGCAGTATTTT. Its translation: CASSLGGEGRDPTDTQYF.

This clonotype was seen many times. The rearrangement uses TRBV7-2 and TRBJ2-1; no definite D call. This CDR3 has 14 residues. V shed 5 bases and J shed 2 bases, with 10 bases lying between them. Germline V gene lookup returns CDR1 SGHTA and CDR2 FQGNSA. CDR3 bases: TGTGCCAGCAGCCCCCCCCCCGCCTACAATGAGCAGTTCTTC. It yields the protein CASSPPPAYNEQFF.

This clonotype occurred many times. This chain connects TRBV18 to TRBJ2-3; 10 nucleotides agree with TRBD2. The ends lost 3 bases at V and 2 bases at J; junction bases unmatched: 5. The CDR3 loop spans 16 amino acids. In germline, CDR1 is KGHSH, CDR2 LQKENI. CDR3 region: CASSPWTSGNTDTQYF. CDR3 bases: TGTGCCAGCTCACCCTGGACTAGCGGAAACACAGATACGCAGTATTTT.

The table lists this clonotype with a few counts. J is TRBJ2-7 and V is TRBV4-3; 7 bases fit TRBD1. In germline, CDR1 is LGHNA, CDR2 YSLEER. The ends lost 2 bases at V and 6 bases at J; junction bases unmatched: 13. The length of the CDR3 is 16 residues. The CDR3 protein is CASSQRLQGIMSEQYF. CDR3 DNA: TGCGCCAGCAGCCAAAGGCTACAGGGGATAATGAGCGAGCAGTACTTC.

This clonotype has at least ten counts. This chain links TRBV28 with TRBJ2-5; 10 bases fit TRBD2. Trimming at V came to 1 base and at J to 2 bases, leaving 7 bases not matched to a gene. Looked up from germline, CDR1 is MDHEN and CDR2 is SYDVKM. The CDR3 spans 17 residues. CDR3 sequence (DNA): TGTGCCAGCAGTTTATTAGCGGGAGGAAGTAAGCAAGAGACCCAGTACTTC. The encoded protein is CASSLLAGGSKQETQYF.

Many counts were recorded for this clonotype. The chain uses TRBV7-2 and TRBJ2-5, with D unresolved. Between the trimmed V and J ends, which lost 0 bases and 3 bases, there was a span of 8 bases. There are 14 residues in the CDR3. Germline CDR1 reads SGHTA; CDR2 reads FQGNSA. The CDR3 spells CASSLAGFKETQYF. For the CDR3, the DNA is TGTGCCAGCAGCTTAGCCGGATTTAAAGAGACCCAGTACTTC.

The chain carries TRBV11-2 and TRBJ2-7, with 9 bases fitting TRBD2. CDR3 size: 17 residues. The J segment lost 4 bases and the V segment lost 1 base, leaving 11 bases of the junction unmatched. Germline CDR1 is SGHAT and CDR2 is FQNNGV. CDR3 DNA sequence: TGTGCCAGCAGCTTAGTGCGTAGCGGGAGAGACTTGTACGAGCAGTACTTC. Amino acid sequence: CASSLVRSGRDLYEQYF.

The sample holds many counts of this clonotype. The chain carries TRBV5-1 and TRBJ1-2; TRBD1 is a possible D gene (5 bases). Germline CDR1 and CDR2: SGHRS and YFSETQ. This CDR3 contains 14 residues. Trimming left V 4 bases short and J 5 bases short, with 15 bases between. Here the CDR3 reads CASSPERTLYGYTF. CDR3 nucleotide sequence: TGCGCCAGCAGCCCGGAGCGGACATTATATGGCTACACCTTC. Full variable domain (outside the CDR3, taken from reference TRBV5-1 and TRBJ1-2): KAGVTQTPRYLIKTRGQQVTLSCSPISGHRSVSWYQQTPGQGLQFLFEYFSETQRNKGNFPGRFSGRQFSNSRSEMNVSTLELGDSALYLCASSPERTLYGYTFGSGTRLTVV.

CDR3 DNA: TGTGCCAGCAGCCCCCTTATATATGAGCAGTTCTTC. Its translation: CASSPLIYEQFF. The chain uses TRBV7-2 and TRBJ2-1; D remains ambiguous. Germline CDR1 reads SGHTA; CDR2 reads FQGNSA. V lost 5 bases and J lost 8, with 10 bases in between. This CDR3 has 12 residues.

Ten or more counts support this clonotype. The CDR3 protein is CASTVPGLAGSTQQYF. CDR3 DNA sequence: TGTGCCAGCACAGTACCGGGACTAGCGGGATCTACGCAGCAGTACTTC. This chain uses TRBV28 with TRBJ2-7, with 13 bases fitting TRBD2. CDR1 and CDR2 from the germline V gene are MDHEN and SYDVKM. V gave up 7 bases and J gave up 8 bases; unmatched junction bases: 14. CDR3 length: 16 amino acids.

This clonotype was detected ten times or more. This rearrangement joins TRBV11-2 to TRBJ2-3, with TRBD1 identical over 8 bases. Germline V lookup: CDR1 SGHAT, CDR2 FQNNGV. V was clipped by 5 bases and J by 2 bases; unmatched bases: 6. CDR3 length: 15 amino acids. CDR3 protein: CASSKQGVYTDTQYF. DNA of the CDR3: TGTGCCAGCAGCAAACAGGGGGTTTACACAGATACGCAGTATTTT.

This clonotype was seen ten or more times. This chain links TRBV3-1 with TRBJ1-1; no firm D call. The length of the CDR3 is 13 residues. Germline V gene data show CDR1 as LGHDT and CDR2 as YNNKEL (reference sequence). V lost 0 bases and J lost 11, with 13 bases in between. In nucleotides, the CDR3 is TGTGCCAGCAGCCAAGAAGGAGGATCTGGGGCTTTCTTT. Amino acid sequence: CASSQEGGSGAFF.

In its sample, this clonotype was seen many times. This chain uses TRBV6-2 or TRBV6-3 with TRBJ1-5; D gene uncertain. The CDR3 sequence is 15 residues long. The ends were cut back, 3 bases at V and 1 base at J, with 10 bases in the middle. CDR1 is MNHEY, CDR2 SVGEGT, per germline. The CDR3 DNA reads as TGTGCCAGCAGTTATGTCAACCTAAGCAATCAGCCCCAGCATTTT. Its protein is CASSYVNLSNQPQHF.

The rearrangement joins TRBV30 to TRBJ2-7; 7 bases align to TRBD2. The V gene's germline CDR1 is GTSNPN and CDR2 SVGIG (reference sequence). The CDR3 totals 15 residues. Germline trimming cut 3 bases from V and 3 bases from J; bases unmatched to any gene: 11. CDR3 sequence reads: CAWREVQSGNYEQYF. The CDR3 DNA reads TGTGCCTGGAGAGAAGTTCAAAGCGGGAACTACGAGCAGTACTTC.